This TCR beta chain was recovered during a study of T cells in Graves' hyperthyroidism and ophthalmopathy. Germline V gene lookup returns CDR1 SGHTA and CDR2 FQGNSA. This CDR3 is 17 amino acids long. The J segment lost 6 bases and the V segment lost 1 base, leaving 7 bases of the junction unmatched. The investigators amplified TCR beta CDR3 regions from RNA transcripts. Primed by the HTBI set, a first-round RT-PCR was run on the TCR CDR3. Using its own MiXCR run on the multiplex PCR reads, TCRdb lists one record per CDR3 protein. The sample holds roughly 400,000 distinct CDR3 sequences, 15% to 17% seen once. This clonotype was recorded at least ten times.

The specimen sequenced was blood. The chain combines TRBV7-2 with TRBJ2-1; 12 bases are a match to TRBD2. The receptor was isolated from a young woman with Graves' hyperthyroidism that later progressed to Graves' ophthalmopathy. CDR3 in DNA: TGTGCCAGCAGCTTAGGGACTAGCGGGACGTCCATCAATGAGCAGTTCTTC. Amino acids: CASSLGTSGTSINEQFF.